Listed here is a single T cell receptor (beta chain). This sample is part of a study of T cell responses to AZD1222 COVID-19 vaccine. In germline, CDR1 is ENHRY, CDR2 SYGVKD. The length of the CDR3 is 13 residues. The ends were cut back, 11 bases at V and 9 bases at J, with 20 bases in the middle. Assay: immunoSEQ multiplex PCR; the TCRdb copy retains only in-frame clones and omits some. The sample contains some 42,000 clones, approximately 88% of which appear only once. The chain joins TRBV10-3 to TRBJ2-1; D possibly uses TRBD1 or TRBD2 (5 bases each). Here the sequenced sample was peripheral blood, taken 28 days after the second AZD1222 dose. The origin of this receptor is an adult who received the AZD1222 COVID-19 vaccine. The CDR3 here is CAAGNGTNPEQFF. In DNA, the CDR3 is TGTGCCGCTGGCAATGGGACGAATCCTGAGCAGTTCTTC.